The rows below give T cell receptor beta chains drawn from one sample of a study of blood T cell repertoires in COVID-19. Method: immunoSEQ multiplex PCR; TCRdb's copy keeps in-frame clones and lacks some. The repertoire holds roughly 130,000 clones, with around nine tenths as singletons. The sequenced sample was PBMCs or T cells enriched from blood (not recorded which). Every receptor here comes from a woman aged 45-65 years who had recovered from COVID-19. CDR3s include the opening cysteine and the closing phenylalanine or tryptophan. D genes are given only for firm matches. Clone size is given for some rows only: seen once, a few or many times, or a class if the clone is expanded.

v_call	j_call	clone_size	d_call	cdr3_nt	cdr3_aa
TRBV5-5	TRBJ1-6	-	TRBD1	TGTGCCAGCAGCCCGGGACAGGGGAGGATTTCACCCCTCCACTTT	CASSPGQGRISPLHF
TRBV19	TRBJ1-5	few	TRBD1	TGTGCCAGTAGTATCACGGACAGGGTCGGTCAGCCCCAGCATTTT	CASSITDRVGQPQHF
TRBV6-6	TRBJ1-4	-	-	TGTGCCAGCAGGCTAACAGGGTCGGCTAATGAAAAACTGTTTTTT	CASRLTGSANEKLFF
TRBV7-9	TRBJ1-5	-	TRBD1	TGTGCCAGCAGCGAAACAGGGGGATCCAATCAGCCCCAGCATTTT	CASSETGGSNQPQHF
TRBV27	TRBJ2-7	-	-	TGTGCCAGCAGTTCCCCTCCGTACCAGGCTCCCTACGAGCAGTACTTC	CASSSPPYQAPYEQYF
TRBV6-5	TRBJ2-7	-	TRBD1	TGTGCCAGCAGTCCCGGACAGGGGTCGGACGAGCAGTACTTC	CASSPGQGSDEQYF
TRBV19	TRBJ1-1	few	-	TGTGCCAGTAGTATAGCAACAGTGAACACTGAAGCTTTCTTT	CASSIATVNTEAFF
TRBV11-3	TRBJ2-1	-	TRBD2	TGTGCCAGCAGCGCTCTGGGCGGGGGGGCCAATGAGCAGTTCTTC	CASSALGGGANEQFF
TRBV7-2	TRBJ2-7	-	TRBD1	TGTGCCAGCAGCCCACCTCGGGACAGCTCCTACGAGCAGTACTTC	CASSPPRDSSYEQYF
TRBV3-1/TRBV3-2	TRBJ1-6	-	-	TGTGCCAGCAGCCAAACTAGCATAACCGGCTCACCCCTCCACTTT	CASSQTSITGSPLHF
TRBV7-9	TRBJ1-3	-	-	TGTGCCAGCAGCCTCGACTCCTCTGGAAACACCATATATTTT	CASSLDSSGNTIYF
TRBV27	TRBJ2-2	-	TRBD1	TGTGCCAGCAGTTCTCCGGGACAGGGCACCGGGGAGCTGTTTTTT	CASSSPGQGTGELFF
TRBV27	TRBJ2-7	-	-	TGTGCCAGCAGTTGGGGCAGTTCCTACGAGCAGTACTTC	CASSWGSSYEQYF
TRBV9	TRBJ2-7	few	-	TGTGCCAGCAGTTCCGGGACAATTCCCTACGAGCAGTACTTC	CASSSGTIPYEQYF
TRBV18	TRBJ2-1	few	TRBD1	TGTGCCAGCTCACCAACCTGGTCAGGGGGCCAGATGCCCTCTTCCTACAATGAGCAGTTCTTC	CASSPTWSGGQMPSSYNEQFF
TRBV5-6	TRBJ1-1	-	TRBD1	TGTGCCAGCAGCCATACTTATCCGGACAGGGTGAACACTGAAGCTTTCTTT	CASSHTYPDRVNTEAFF
TRBV7-9	TRBJ2-1	-	-	TGTGCCAGCAGCTTAGTTGGGACAGAGCAGTTCTTC	CASSLVGTEQFF
TRBV7-8	TRBJ2-1	-	TRBD2	TGTGCCAGCAGCCTCCCGGGACTAGCGGGCTATGTGGCCTACAATGAGCAGTTCTTC	CASSLPGLAGYVAYNEQFF
TRBV5-6	TRBJ1-1	-	-	TGTGCCAGCAGCTTGTACGGGGGAACTACTGAAGCTTCCTTT	CASSLYGGTTEASF
TRBV10-3	TRBJ2-3	-	TRBD1	TGTGCCATCAGGGGACAGGCAACAGATACGCAGTATTTT	CAIRGQATDTQYF
TRBV2	TRBJ2-6	-	-	TGTGCCAGCAGTGCCAGGGCTGGGGCCAACGTCCTGACTTTC	CASSARAGANVLTF
TRBV18	TRBJ2-7	-	TRBD1	TGTGCCAGCTCATCCCTTCAGGGGGAGAGAGCCTACGAGCAGTACTTC	CASSSLQGERAYEQYF
TRBV14	TRBJ2-7	-	TRBD2	TGTGCCAGCAGCCAGGGACTAGCGGTCTACGAGCAGTACTTC	CASSQGLAVYEQYF
TRBV6-1	TRBJ2-7	-	-	TGTGCCAGCAGTGAAGCCGTCTCCTACGAGCAGTACTTC	CASSEAVSYEQYF
TRBV9	TRBJ2-3	-	TRBD2	TGTGCCAGCAGCGTGAGCGGGAGGAGCACAGATACGCAGTATTTT	CASSVSGRSTDTQYF
TRBV20-1	TRBJ2-3	-	TRBD2	TGCAGTGCTAGTCTGGCGGGGGGCCGATCGAGACCCCCTGTGATTTGGGGGCAGTATTTT	CSASLAGGRSRPPVIWGQYF